This record covers a single T cell receptor beta chain. Its specificity is unknown. This specimen belongs to a study of post-analysis software for immune sequencing data. Study summary: Relapsing-remitting, secondary progressive and progressive-relapsing multiple sclerosis were all included among the disease courses.

Broader study findings: By F measure, strong co-clustering occurred among samples prepared in the same batch. People with multiple sclerosis had a significantly lower normalized Chao1 diversity than controls did. A few TRBV segments (TRBV5-6, TRBV5-1 and TRBV20-1 among them) occurred more frequently in patients than in controls.

Researchers reported that TCR beta cDNA libraries carried unique molecular identifiers. Input of roughly 0.9 to 11 million T cells yielded some 500,000 cDNA molecules. TCRdb ran MiXCR on the PCR reads and lists one entry per CDR3 protein. The repertoire consists of some 260,000 distinct CDR3 sequences, with 36% occurring once and the leading ten covering around 4.8%. Trimming shortened V by 3 bases and J by 3 bases, and 11 bases separated the two germline ends. The CDR3 is made up of 14 amino acids. The sequenced sample was blood. This clonotype was obtained from a girl between 5 and 17 years old with multiple sclerosis. The J gene is TRBJ1-2, the V gene TRBV12-3 or TRBV12-4, with a tentative D call TRBD1 (5 bases). The DNA for the CDR3 is TGTGCCAGCAGTTTTAGCTGGGGGGACTATGGCTACACCTTC. This translates into CASSFSWGDYGYTF.